This is a list of T cell receptor beta chains from one sample in a study of PD-L1 blockade in urothelial cancer. This table comes from immunoSEQ multiplex PCR, and its TCRdb copy is limited to in-frame clones, with some not included. The sample lists 85,000 to 130,000 clones; 91% were seen once. The source was PBMCs, collected around atezolizumab (anti-PD-L1) treatment. The receptor set was obtained from a woman older than 75 with urothelial cancer. The CDR3 runs from the conserved cysteine through the conserved F or W. D genes are given only for firm matches. Expanded clones get a size class; other rows say once, few or many, or leave the size out.

v_gene	abundance	d_gene	j_gene	CDR3aa	CDR3nt
TRBV28	.	.	TRBJ1-4	CASSSSGGAKEKLFF	TGTGCCAGCAGTTCGTCGGGAGGGGCAAAAGAAAAACTGTTTTTT
TRBV5-1	.	.	TRBJ2-2	CASSFQTVSNTGELFF	TGCGCCAGCAGCTTCCAGACAGTCTCGAACACCGGGGAGCTGTTTTTT
TRBV27	.	.	TRBJ2-2	CASSWNTGELFF	TGTGCCAGCAGCTGGAACACCGGGGAGCTGTTTTTT
TRBV30	.	TRBD1	TRBJ2-3	CAWSLRTGRSTDTQYF	TGTGCCTGGAGTCTTAGGACAGGGAGGAGCACAGATACGCAGTATTTT
TRBV28	.	.	TRBJ2-1	CASSFGGHSSYNEQFF	TGTGCCAGCAGTTTCGGGGGGCATAGCTCCTACAATGAGCAGTTCTTC
TRBV4-1	few	.	TRBJ1-5	CASSQDIVGGHQPQHF	TGCGCCAGCAGCCAAGATATAGTGGGGGGTCATCAGCCCCAGCATTTT
TRBV19	.	.	TRBJ2-3	CASSTKDFEDTQYF	TGTGCCAGTAGTACCAAGGACTTTGAGGATACGCAGTATTTT
TRBV6-5	.	.	TRBJ1-5	CASSPTGALIEPQHF	TGTGCCAGCAGCCCCACTGGGGCCCTAATCGAGCCCCAGCATTTT
TRBV6-5	.	.	TRBJ2-7	CASSYGGAKPYEQYF	TGTGCCAGCAGTTACGGGGGGGCGAAACCCTACGAGCAGTACTTC
TRBV15	.	.	TRBJ2-5	CATSTQSGTQETQYF	TGTGCCACCAGCACACAGTCCGGGACACAAGAGACCCAGTACTTC
TRBV28	.	.	TRBJ1-4	CASRNPGGNEKLFF	TGTGCCAGCAGGAACCCCGGGGGGAATGAAAAACTGTTTTTT
TRBV28	.	TRBD1	TRBJ1-1	CASSGQGYTEAFF	TGTGCCAGCAGTGGACAGGGGTACACTGAAGCTTTCTTT
TRBV27	.	TRBD1	TRBJ1-1	CASSLARGPTEAFF	TGTGCCAGCAGTTTAGCCAGGGGGCCCACTGAAGCTTTCTTT
TRBV30	.	TRBD1	TRBJ1-1	CAWSVSGGYTEAFF	TGTGCCTGGAGTGTATCAGGGGGATACACTGAAGCTTTCTTT
TRBV28	once	TRBD1	TRBJ1-1	CATTAMDRVSTEAFF	TGTGCCACCACTGCCATGGACAGGGTAAGCACTGAAGCTTTCTTT
TRBV28	.	.	TRBJ1-2	CASSTTRGSYGYTF	TGTGCCAGCAGCACCACTCGGGGGTCGTATGGCTACACCTTC
TRBV28	.	TRBD1	TRBJ2-7	CASSLTPRSGTGFTQTLLEQYF	TGTGCCAGCAGTTTGACGCCGAGGTCTGGGACAGGGTTCACCCAAACCCTACTCGAGCAGTACTTC
TRBV27	once	.	TRBJ1-2	CASSSASSNYGYTF	TGTGCCAGCAGTTCCGCCAGTTCTAACTATGGCTACACCTTC
TRBV18	.	.	TRBJ2-3	CASLNMASTDTQYF	TGTGCCAGTCTTAATATGGCTAGCACAGATACGCAGTATTTT
TRBV30	.	.	TRBJ1-5	CAWALRGGSNQPQHF	TGTGCCTGGGCTCTAAGGGGAGGGAGCAATCAGCCCCAGCATTTT
TRBV28	.	.	TRBJ2-7	CASTSGAVVQNEQYF	TGTGCCAGCACCTCCGGCGCGGTCGTGCAGAACGAGCAGTACTTC
TRBV5-1	.	TRBD1	TRBJ2-5	CASSFGLDRVKTQYF	TGCGCCAGCAGCTTTGGTTTGGACAGGGTAAAGACCCAGTACTTC
TRBV29-1	.	.	TRBJ2-5	CSVGQGTGHGTQYF	TGCAGCGTTGGCCAGGGCACTGGGCATGGGACCCAGTACTTC
TRBV7-9	.	TRBD1	TRBJ1-1	CASSLGQGERGTEAFF	TGTGCCAGCAGCTTAGGACAGGGGGAGCGCGGCACTGAAGCTTTCTTT
TRBV4-1	.	TRBD1	TRBJ1-4	CASSQDAPRQGVEKLFF	TGCGCCAGCAGCCAAGACGCACCAAGACAGGGGGTTGAAAAACTGTTTTTT
TRBV4-2	.	.	TRBJ1-3	CASSQGRGNTIYF	TGTGCCAGCAGCCAAGGGAGAGGAAACACCATATATTTT
TRBV7-2	.	TRBD1	TRBJ1-3	CASSPGQGGGNTIYF	TGTGCCAGCAGTCCGGGACAGGGAGGAGGAAACACCATATATTTT
TRBV19	.	TRBD2	TRBJ2-7	CASSILAGVSYEQYF	TGTGCCAGTAGTATCCTGGCGGGAGTGTCCTACGAGCAGTACTTC
TRBV5-6	.	TRBD2	TRBJ2-5	CASSAWGGETQYF	TGTGCCAGCAGCGCCTGGGGGGGGGAGACCCAGTACTTC
TRBV7-6	.	.	TRBJ2-3	CASSTGGTQYF	TGTGCCAGCAGTACCGGAGGTACGCAGTATTTT
TRBV19	once	TRBD2	TRBJ2-7	CASSIGGGPSPRGYEQYF	TGTGCCAGTAGTATCGGCGGGGGTCCCTCTCCAAGGGGCTACGAGCAGTACTTC
TRBV15	.	TRBD2	TRBJ2-3	CATSASGSTDTQYF	TGTGCCACCAGCGCTAGCGGAAGCACAGATACGCAGTATTTT
TRBV18	few	TRBD1	TRBJ2-1	CASSPFGDRERQFF	TGTGCCAGCTCACCATTTGGCGACAGGGAGAGACAGTTCTTC
TRBV2	.	TRBD2	TRBJ2-3	CASSPLAGGPDTQYF	TGTGCCAGCAGTCCTCTAGCGGGAGGGCCAGATACGCAGTATTTT
TRBV10-3	.	.	TRBJ2-1	CAISESSGDNEQFF	TGTGCCATCAGTGAGTCGTCGGGAGACAATGAGCAGTTCTTC
TRBV5-1	.	.	TRBJ1-1	CASSFGQREEAFF	TGCGCCAGCAGCTTCGGACAGCGCGAGGAAGCTTTCTTT
TRBV6-1	.	TRBD1	TRBJ1-1	CASSPTTGSYTEAFF	TGTGCCAGCAGTCCAACGACAGGGTCTTACACTGAAGCTTTCTTT
TRBV5-1	.	.	TRBJ2-7	CASRQASSYEQYF	TGCGCCAGCCGACAGGCTAGCTCCTACGAGCAGTACTTC
TRBV11-2	.	.	TRBJ2-7	CASSLVEAMPYEQYF	TGTGCCAGCAGCTTGGTGGAGGCCATGCCCTACGAGCAGTACTTC
TRBV10-3	.	.	TRBJ2-2	CAISGTVISGELFF	TGTGCCATCAGCGGGACTGTCATCAGCGGGGAGCTGTTTTTT
TRBV7-9	.	.	TRBJ1-5	CASSLSGGGSNQPQHF	TGTGCCAGCAGCTTATCGGGGGGCGGAAGCAATCAGCCCCAGCATTTT